This is a list of T cell receptor beta chains from one sample in a study of cytomegalovirus exposure and HLA in healthy donors. The table came from immunoSEQ multiplex PCR; TCRdb's copy has only in-frame clones and leaves some out. The repertoire has about 130,000 clones, around three quarters of them found once; the top ten carry around 4%. Sequenced material: PBMCs. The receptors stem from a man aged 40-49 years in good health and CMV-seronegative. CDR3s include the opening cysteine and the closing phenylalanine or tryptophan. The D gene is left open where the match is weak. Some rows have no size entry. The others give once, few or many, or a class for an expanded clone.

cdr3_aa cdr3_nt j_call v_call d_call cdr3_length clone_size
CSAERQNGYTF TGCAGTGCTGAAAGACAAAATGGCTACACCTTC TRBJ1-2 TRBV20-1 - 11 -
CASSKGGDMNTEAFF TGTGCCAGCAGCAAGGGCGGGGATATGAACACTGAAGCTTTCTTT TRBJ1-1 TRBV5-4 - 15 -
CASGKAGGFSNEQYF TGTGCCAGCGGGAAGGCAGGGGGCTTTTCCAACGAGCAGTACTTC TRBJ2-7 TRBV6-5 TRBD1 15 once
CASNRDPNEKLFF TGTGCCAGCAACAGGGATCCTAATGAAAAACTGTTTTTT TRBJ1-4 TRBV6-5 - 13 -
CASSAGLGPYEQYF TGTGCCAGCAGTGCGGGCCTGGGGCCCTACGAGCAGTACTTC TRBJ2-7 TRBV6-1 - 14 -
CASSEGQGADTQYF TGTGCCAGCAGTGAGGGACAGGGGGCAGATACGCAGTATTTT TRBJ2-3 TRBV2 TRBD1 14 -
CASRGGNTEAFF TGTGCCAGCAGAGGGGGGAACACTGAAGCTTTCTTT TRBJ1-1 TRBV6-1 - 12 once
CASSSEVGGGSPLHF TGTGCCAGCAGCTCAGAGGTGGGGGGAGGCTCACCCCTCCACTTT TRBJ1-6 TRBV7-6 - 15 once
CASSSPISSRPF TGTGCCAGCAGCTCGCCGATTTCCAGTCGCCCCTTC TRBJ1-2 TRBV5-8 - 12 -
CSVDGRNRGSTDTQYF TGCAGCGTTGACGGTAGGAACAGGGGGTCCACAGATACGCAGTATTTT TRBJ2-3 TRBV29-1 TRBD1 16 -